This entry features one T cell receptor beta chain sequence. TCRdb passed the reads through MiXCR, listing each CDR3 protein once. Of just under 550,000 distinct CDR3 sequences listed, roughly 29% are singletons. This entry belongs to a study of T cell repertoires in cytomegalovirus infection. Trimming removed 0 bases at V and 5 bases at J, with 11 bases between. The CDR3 consists of 15 residues. CDR1 MGHRA and CDR2 YSYEKL come from the germline V gene. This chain joins TRBV4-1 and TRBJ1-5; D call uncertain. The specimen sequenced was PBMCs. The TCR sequence derives from a human donor in good health (CMV status not recorded). Some clones in this sample may be carry-over from other donors' samples. CDR3 in amino acids: CASSQDGSRDQPQHF. DNA of the CDR3: TGCGCCAGCAGCCAAGACGGTAGTAGAGATCAGCCCCAGCATTTT.